The sequence of this T cell receptor beta chain was determined in a study of tumor and adjacent non-tumor tissue in lung cancer. General study results and limits: Normal lung showed higher cumulative top 100 clone frequency than tumor.

A modified ARM-PCR protocol with three rounds of nested PCR amplified TCRbeta. TCRdb re-analysed the multiplex PCR reads in MiXCR, keeping a single row per CDR3 protein. The repertoire holds more than 75,000 distinct CDR3 sequences, with roughly 70% as singletons. Regarding this clonotype: The antigen remains unidentified.

This sample's RNA came from whole unsorted tissue. This CDR3 contains 14 residues. V was clipped by 5 bases and J by 2 bases, with 12 bases between them. V gene TRBV12-3 or TRBV12-4 combines with J gene TRBJ2-5, with D possibly TRBD1 on 5 matching bases. The TCR originated in a woman in her seventies with non-small cell lung cancer. Specimen: lung tumor tissue. The CDR3 region is CASSQDMVQETQYF. CDR3 DNA sequence: TGTGCCAGCAGTCAGGACATGGTACAAGAGACCCAGTACTTC.